This TCR beta chain stems from a study of T cell repertoires in cytomegalovirus infection. Germline-derived CDR1 and CDR2 are LNHDA and SQIVND (reference sequence). The CDR3 length is 15 residues. Trimming removed 3 bases at V and 4 bases at J, with 15 bases between. This clonotype appeared many times. Its target is unknown. Whole-study results and caveats: Dominant in the ex vivo response were TCR beta clonotypes restricted by HLA-C and specific for CMV.

In TCRdb, the reads were re-called with MiXCR into one record per CDR3 protein. The data show approximately 130,000 distinct CDR3 sequences, about 24% seen once. Sample: PBMCs, sequenced either directly or after in vitro stimulation (not recorded which). V and J are TRBV19 and TRBJ1-1; perhaps TRBD1 as D (6 bases). The clonotype comes from a human donor in good health (CMV status not recorded). Some clones in this sample may be carry-over from other donors' samples. This CDR3 is CASSIVGGAATEAFF. The CDR3 DNA follows: TGTGCCAGTAGTATTGTTGGGGGCGCGGCCACTGAAGCTTTCTTT.